This T cell receptor beta chain originates from a study of T cells after yellow fever vaccination. The overall study: Fractions of low cell number were prepared using SMART-Seq v4 Ultra Low Input.

As TCR cDNA was made by 5'RACE template switching, a universal primer site and UMIs were added. One entry per CDR3 protein results from TCRdb running MiXCR on the 5' RACE reads. There are about 360,000 distinct CDR3 sequences in the sample; about 6.2% occur only once, and 15% lies in the top ten. Details on this clonotype: Antigen specificity is unknown.

The CDR3 is 14 residues long. The germline V gene encodes CDR1 SQVTM and CDR2 ANQGSEA. V dropped 6 bases and J dropped 5 bases, with 17 bases sitting between them. General observations from the study: Researchers noted that a small share of clonotypes showed up in both CD4 and CD8 compartments.

The receptor's source is a man aged 25-40 years who received the YFV17D yellow fever vaccine. The starting material was PBMCs, obtained 5 days after the yellow fever booster vaccination. The chain is built from TRBV29-1 and TRBJ2-1; D is possibly TRBD1 or TRBD2 (5 bases each). The CDR3 loop reads CSVTAGTHHNEQFF. In DNA form, the CDR3 reads TGCAGCGTCACCGCCGGGACGCACCACAATGAGCAGTTCTTC.